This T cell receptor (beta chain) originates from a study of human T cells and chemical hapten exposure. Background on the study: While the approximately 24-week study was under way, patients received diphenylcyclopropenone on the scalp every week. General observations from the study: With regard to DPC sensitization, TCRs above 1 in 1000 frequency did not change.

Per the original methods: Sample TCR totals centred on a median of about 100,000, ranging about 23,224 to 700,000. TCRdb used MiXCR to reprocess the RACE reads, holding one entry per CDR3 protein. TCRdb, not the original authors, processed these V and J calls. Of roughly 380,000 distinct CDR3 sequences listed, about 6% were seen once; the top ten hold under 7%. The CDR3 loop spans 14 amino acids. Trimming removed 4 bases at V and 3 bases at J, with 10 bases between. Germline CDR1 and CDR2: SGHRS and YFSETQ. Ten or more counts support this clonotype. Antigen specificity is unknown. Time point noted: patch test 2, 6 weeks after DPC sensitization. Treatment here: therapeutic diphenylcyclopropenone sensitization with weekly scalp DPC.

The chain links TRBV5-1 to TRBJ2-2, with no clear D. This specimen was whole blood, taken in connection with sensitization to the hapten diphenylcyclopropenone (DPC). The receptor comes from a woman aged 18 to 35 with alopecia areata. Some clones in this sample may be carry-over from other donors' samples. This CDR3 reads CASSRQYDTGELFF. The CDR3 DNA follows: TGCGCCAGCAGCCGTCAGTACGACACCGGGGAGCTGTTTTTT. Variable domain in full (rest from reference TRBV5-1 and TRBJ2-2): KAGVTQTPRYLIKTRGQQVTLSCSPISGHRSVSWYQQTPGQGLQFLFEYFSETQRNKGNFPGRFSGRQFSNSRSEMNVSTLELGDSALYLCASSRQYDTGELFFGEGSRLTVL.